This T cell receptor beta chain was obtained from a study of shared clonotypes between healthy human individuals. Assay: immunoSEQ multiplex PCR; the TCRdb copy retains only in-frame clones and omits some. The sample carries millions of clones, just under 95% recorded once. Turning to this clone: Its target is not known.

The germline V gene encodes CDR1 SNHLY and CDR2 FYNNEI. V lost 4 bases and J lost 3, with 9 bases in between. The CDR3 has 13 residues. Naive-designated CD8 cells lacked CD45RO, were positively enriched for CCR7, and omitted terminally differentiated effector memory CD45RA+ cells. Nashville, Tennessee was home to all donors, who were Caucasian adults. The study, taken as a whole, reports: Expectations were that clonotype sharing among donors would be affected by sequencing depth.

This clonotype was sampled from a man between 18 and 29 years old in good health. This chain uses TRBV2 with TRBJ1-1; perhaps TRBD1 as D (5 bases). Sequenced: naive CD8+ T cells sorted from blood. CDR3 DNA: TGTGCCAGCAGTGTATGGGGGGACACTGAAGCTTTCTTT. It translates to CASSVWGDTEAFF. The whole variable domain, filled in from reference TRBV2 and TRBJ1-1, reads EPEVTQTPSHQVTQMGQEVILRCVPISNHLYFYWYRQILGQKVEFLVSFYNNEISEKSEIFDDQFSVERPDGSNFTLKIRSTKLEDSAMYFCASSVWGDTEAFFGQGTRLTVV.